These T cell receptor beta chains were read from a single sample in a study of blood T cell repertoires in COVID-19. The assay was immunoSEQ multiplex PCR, and TCRdb's table has in-frame clones only and misses some. The sample holds 65,000 to 90,000 clones; almost 85% are singletons and the top ten take roughly a tenth. Material for sequencing was peripheral blood. Receptors were obtained from a man aged 60 to 75 with acute or convalescent COVID-19. The CDR3 runs from the conserved cysteine through the conserved F or W. A D gene is named only where the DNA matches it firmly. Clone size is given for some rows only: seen once, a few or many times, or a class if the clone is expanded.

TRBJ1-2,TRBV4-3,-,-,TGCGCCAGCAGCCAAGAAAAGGGAGGGTATGGCTACACCTTC,CASSQEKGGYGYTF
TRBJ2-1,TRBV5-1,-,-,TGCGCCAGCGGAGCGGGCAGCTCCTACAATGAGCAGTTCTTC,CASGAGSSYNEQFF
TRBJ2-3,TRBV5-6,-,-,TGTGCCAGCAGCTTAGAGTTGGGACTGACCACAGATACGCAGTATTTT,CASSLELGLTTDTQYF
TRBJ2-7,TRBV5-1,TRBD1,once,TGCGCCAGCAGACTATTCGGGACAGGGGTCCACGAGCAGTACTTC,CASRLFGTGVHEQYF
TRBJ2-7,TRBV18,-,once,TGTGCCAGCTCCAATATGGACGGGGAGTACGAGCAGTACTTC,CASSNMDGEYEQYF
TRBJ2-1,TRBV10-1,TRBD2,-,TGCGCCAGCAGTGACCCCCCAGCGGGAGGGCCAGAGTATGAGCAGTTCTTC,CASSDPPAGGPEYEQFF
TRBJ2-1,TRBV9,TRBD2,once,TGTGCCAGCAGCGTAGCTTCTAGCGGGAGTCGAGAGCAGTTCTTC,CASSVASSGSREQFF
TRBJ1-5,TRBV2,-,-,TGTGCCAGCTTAAGGGGAAACAATCAGCCCCAGCATTTT,CASLRGNNQPQHF
TRBJ1-1,TRBV2,-,once,TGTGCCAGCAGAGCTGACAGCTGGAACACTGAAGCTTTCTTT,CASRADSWNTEAFF
TRBJ2-3,TRBV7-2,-,-,TGTGCCAGCAGCTTTCCCCGGGGGGCCACAGATACGCAGTATTTT,CASSFPRGATDTQYF
TRBJ1-1,TRBV19,TRBD1,-,TGTGCCAGTAGTAAGGGGGCTTCCACCATGAACACTGAAGCTTTCTTT,CASSKGASTMNTEAFF
TRBJ2-7,TRBV19,-,-,TGTGCCAGTAGTGGAGGGGCTTACTACGAGCAGTACTTC,CASSGGAYYEQYF
TRBJ1-3,TRBV10-2,-,-,TGCGCCAGCAGTGAGGTCGGAGTCTCTGGAAACACCATATATTTT,CASSEVGVSGNTIYF
TRBJ1-1,TRBV12-3/TRBV12-4,-,-,TGTGCCAGCAGCTTCTCCGGGTACACTGAAGCTTTCTTT,CASSFSGYTEAFF
TRBJ2-7,TRBV6-5,-,once,TGTGCCAGCAGTTATAACTACGAGCAGTACTTC,CASSYNYEQYF
TRBJ2-5,TRBV7-2,TRBD1,few,TGTGCCAGCAGCCGGCAGGGGGAAGAGACCCAGTACTTC,CASSRQGEETQYF
TRBJ1-2,TRBV15,-,-,TGTGCCACCAGCAGAGAGATGGCAGGGAATGACTATGGCTACACCTTC,CATSREMAGNDYGYTF
TRBJ2-2,TRBV18,-,-,TGTGCCAGCTCACCACCGTCGGTCGTACGGGAGCTGTTTTTT,CASSPPSVVRELFF
TRBJ1-3,TRBV28,TRBD1,-,TGTGCCAGCAGTTTACGGGACAGGGGGCCTGGAAACACCATATATTTT,CASSLRDRGPGNTIYF
TRBJ1-6,TRBV6-5,-,-,TGTGCCAGCAGTTACTATCTCGGTAGGAGTAATTCACCCCTCCACTTT,CASSYYLGRSNSPLHF
TRBJ2-3,TRBV5-5,TRBD2,-,TGTGCCAGCAGCCTCTATAGCGGGAAGGCAGATACGCAGTATTTT,CASSLYSGKADTQYF
TRBJ1-2,TRBV2,TRBD1,-,TGTGCCAGCAGTCCCCGGACAGGGCGGTTAGGCTACACCTTC,CASSPRTGRLGYTF
TRBJ1-1,TRBV6-5,-,few,TGTGCCAGCAGTTACTCGACTCTCGCCACTGAAGCTTTCTTT,CASSYSTLATEAFF
TRBJ2-5,TRBV7-3,TRBD1,-,TGTGCCAGCAGCTTATATCCTAGCAGGGGGGAGACCCAGTACTTC,CASSLYPSRGETQYF